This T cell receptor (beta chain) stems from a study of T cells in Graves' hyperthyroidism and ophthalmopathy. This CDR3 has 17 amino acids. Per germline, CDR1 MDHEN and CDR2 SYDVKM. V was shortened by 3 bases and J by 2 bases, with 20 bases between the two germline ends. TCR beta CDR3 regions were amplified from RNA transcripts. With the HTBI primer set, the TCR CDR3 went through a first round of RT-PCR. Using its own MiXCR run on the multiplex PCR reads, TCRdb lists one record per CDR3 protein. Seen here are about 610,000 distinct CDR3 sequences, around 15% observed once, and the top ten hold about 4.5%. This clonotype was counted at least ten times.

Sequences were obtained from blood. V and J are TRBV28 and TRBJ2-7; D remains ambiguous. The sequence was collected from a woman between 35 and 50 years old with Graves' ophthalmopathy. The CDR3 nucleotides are TGTGCCAGCAGTTTCCCCGGGTTCCTGGAGCAAACCTACGAGCAGTACTTC. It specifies CASSFPGFLEQTYEQYF. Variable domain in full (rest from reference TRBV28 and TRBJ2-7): DVKVTQSSRYLVKRTGEKVFLECVQDMDHENMFWYRQDPGLGLRLIYFSYDVKMKEKGDIPEGYSVSREKKERFSLILESASTNQTSMYLCASSFPGFLEQTYEQYFGPGTRLTVT.